This TCR beta chain stems from a study of cytomegalovirus exposure and HLA in healthy donors. Overall study findings and caveats: The study designated roughly 150 TCR beta chains cytomegalovirus-associated. In a later analysis, V- and J-gene trimming of beta chains associated with a DCLRE1C missense variant, replicated independently. For most TCR beta V segments, an earlier analysis put the productive rate at about 87% or about 30% of the time. In the analysis, some V segments, TRBV6-2 and TRBV6-3 included, were excluded as indistinguishable.

In the case of this clone: Antigen specificity is unknown.

In the PCR, 60 Vbeta and 13 Jbeta primers were used. TCRdb's table, derived via immunoSEQ multiplex PCR, lists solely in-frame clones and lacks some. The sample has tens of thousands of clones, roughly four fifths seen once. V shed 1 base and J shed 5 bases, with 8 bases lying between them. Germline V gene sequence: CDR1 MGHDK, CDR2 SYGVNS. The CDR3 consists of 14 residues. This TCR was recovered from a man aged 25-45 years in good health and CMV-seronegative. The rearrangement uses TRBV25-1 and TRBJ2-2; D possibly corresponds to TRBD2 (5 bases). Material for sequencing was PBMCs. CDR3 nucleotides: TGTGCCAGCAGTGAATTTTCGGGGACCGGGGAGCTGTTTTTT. Translated: CASSEFSGTGELFF.